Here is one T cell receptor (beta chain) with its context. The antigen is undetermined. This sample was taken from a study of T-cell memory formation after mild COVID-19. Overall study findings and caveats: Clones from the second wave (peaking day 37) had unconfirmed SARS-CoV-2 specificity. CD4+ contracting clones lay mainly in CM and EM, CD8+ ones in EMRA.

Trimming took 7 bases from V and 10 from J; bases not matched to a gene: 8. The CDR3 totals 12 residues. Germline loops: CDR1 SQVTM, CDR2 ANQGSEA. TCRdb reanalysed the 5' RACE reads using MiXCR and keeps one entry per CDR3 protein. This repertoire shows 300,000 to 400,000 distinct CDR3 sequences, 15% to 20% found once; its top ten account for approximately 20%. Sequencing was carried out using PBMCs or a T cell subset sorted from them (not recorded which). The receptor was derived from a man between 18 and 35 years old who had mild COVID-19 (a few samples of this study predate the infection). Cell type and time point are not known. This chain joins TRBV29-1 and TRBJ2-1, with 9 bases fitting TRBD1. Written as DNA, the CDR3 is TGCAGCGACTCGGGACAGGGAGGGGAGCAGTTCTTC. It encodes CSDSGQGGEQFF.